This T cell receptor (beta chain) was captured by sequencing in a study of T-cell reconstitution after alpha-beta-depleted transplantation in children. As it was prepared, the TCRbeta library received unique molecular identifiers. TCRdb used MiXCR to reprocess the PCR reads, holding one entry per CDR3 protein. The repertoire includes around 490,000 distinct CDR3 sequences, roughly an eighth of them detected once, and about 14% sits in the top ten. The sample holds a few counts of this clonotype. This receptor was identified in a female patient between 2 and 15 years old who had a stem cell transplant for aplastic anemia, so the T cells may come from the graft donor. The sequenced sample was PBMCs, mostly from graft donor cells, obtained 180 days after TCRalphabeta/CD19-depleted stem cell transplant.

The CDR3 sequence is CASSQAGTGSRFRTFF. The CDR3 bases are TGCGCCAGCAGCCAAGCGGGCACAGGGAGCCGGTTCAGAACCTTCTTT. This sequence joins TRBV4-3 and TRBJ1-1; TRBD1 is a possible D gene (6 bases). Per germline, CDR1 LGHNA and CDR2 YSLEER. V dropped 1 base and J dropped 14 bases, with 26 bases sitting between them. The CDR3 is 16 residues long.